The clone carrying this T cell receptor beta chain was seen once. The sample belongs to a study of a mutant IDH1 vaccine in newly diagnosed glioma. Study information: Treated patients were roughly 60% male, roughly 38% female, mean age approximately 40 years.

The time point is: baseline, week 1 (first vaccination visit). Treatment here: pre-vaccination baseline after standard-of-care therapy. Produced via immunoSEQ multiplex PCR; TCRdb's table is partial and in-frame only. The table shows tens of thousands of clones, with about 83% occurring only once. V was cut by 1 base and J by 7 bases, with 5 bases left in between. Looked up from germline, CDR1 is SNHLY and CDR2 is FYNNEI. This CDR3 comprises 12 residues. The rearrangement uses TRBV2 and TRBJ2-1; D not resolved. This clonotype was sampled from a woman under 30 with glioma. Some clones in this sample may be carry-over from other donors' samples. The material was peripheral blood mononuclear cells (PBMCs), obtained from a glioma patient treated with radiotherapy, temozolomide or both. CDR3 DNA sequence: TGTGCCAGCAGTGAAGAAGTAAATGAGCAGTTCTTC. It is translated as CASSEEVNEQFF.